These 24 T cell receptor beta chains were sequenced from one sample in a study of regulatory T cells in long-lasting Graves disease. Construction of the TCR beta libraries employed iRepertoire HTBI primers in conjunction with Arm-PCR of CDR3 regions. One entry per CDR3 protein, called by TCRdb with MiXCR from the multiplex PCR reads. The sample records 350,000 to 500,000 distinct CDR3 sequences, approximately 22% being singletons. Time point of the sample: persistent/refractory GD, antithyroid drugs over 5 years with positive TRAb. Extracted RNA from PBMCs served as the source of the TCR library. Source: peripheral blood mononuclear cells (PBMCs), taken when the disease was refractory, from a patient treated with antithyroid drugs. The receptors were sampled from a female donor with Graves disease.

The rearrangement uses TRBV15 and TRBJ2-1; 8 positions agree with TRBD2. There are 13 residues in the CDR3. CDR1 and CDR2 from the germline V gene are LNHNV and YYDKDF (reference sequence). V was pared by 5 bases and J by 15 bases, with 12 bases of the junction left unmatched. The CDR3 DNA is TGTGCCACCAGCCTACGGGGAACGGGAGGGCTGTTCTTC. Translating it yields CATSLRGTGGLFF.

As DNA, the CDR3 is TGTGCCAGCAAACCCGACAGAACGAACACCGGGGAGCTGTTTTTT. It yields the protein CASKPDRTNTGELFF. The gene calls are TRBV27 and TRBJ2-2; weak D call: TRBD1 (5 bases). The V gene's germline CDR1 is MNHEY and CDR2 SMNVEV (reference sequence). Trimming took 7 bases from V and 0 from J, leaving 12 bases between them. CDR3 length: 15 residues.

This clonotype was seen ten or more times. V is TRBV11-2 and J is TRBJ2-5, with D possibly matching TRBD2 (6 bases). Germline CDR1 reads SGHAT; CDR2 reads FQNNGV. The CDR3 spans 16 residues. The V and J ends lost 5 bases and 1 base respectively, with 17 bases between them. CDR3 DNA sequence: TGTGCCAGCAGCCTCCGGATGGGGGGACTCCAAGAGACCCAGTACTTC. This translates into CASSLRMGGLQETQYF.

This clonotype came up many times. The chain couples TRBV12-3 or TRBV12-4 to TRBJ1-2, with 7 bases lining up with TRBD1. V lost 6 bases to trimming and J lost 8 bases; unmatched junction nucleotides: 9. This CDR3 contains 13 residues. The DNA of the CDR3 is TGTGCCAGCAGCTACAGGGGTGGTGGCGGCTACACCTTC. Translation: CASSYRGGGGYTF.

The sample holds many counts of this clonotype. The CDR3 coding sequence is TGTGCCAGCAGCTTACAGGGGATCCAAGAGACCCAGTACTTC. Its protein product is CASSLQGIQETQYF. This chain links TRBV2 with TRBJ2-5, with 7 bases matching TRBD1. The V segment lost 6 bases and the J segment 1 base; nucleotides outside the gene matches: 5. The CDR3 length is 14 residues. CDR1 is SNHLY and CDR2 is FYNNEI in the germline V gene.

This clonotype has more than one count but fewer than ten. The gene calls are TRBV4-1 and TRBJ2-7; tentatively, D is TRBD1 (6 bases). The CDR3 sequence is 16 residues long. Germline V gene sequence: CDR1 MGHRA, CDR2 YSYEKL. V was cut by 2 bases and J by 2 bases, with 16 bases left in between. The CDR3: CASSQTVIRGPYEQYF. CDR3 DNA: TGCGCCAGCAGCCAAACCGTAATCAGGGGACCCTACGAGCAGTACTTC.

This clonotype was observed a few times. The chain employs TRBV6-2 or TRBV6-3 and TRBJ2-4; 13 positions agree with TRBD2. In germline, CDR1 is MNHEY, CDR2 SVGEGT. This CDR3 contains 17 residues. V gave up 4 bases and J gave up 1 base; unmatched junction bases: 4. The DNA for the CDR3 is TGTGCCAGCAGTTGGACTAGCGGGAGTTTTGCCAAAAACATTCAGTACTTC. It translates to CASSWTSGSFAKNIQYF.

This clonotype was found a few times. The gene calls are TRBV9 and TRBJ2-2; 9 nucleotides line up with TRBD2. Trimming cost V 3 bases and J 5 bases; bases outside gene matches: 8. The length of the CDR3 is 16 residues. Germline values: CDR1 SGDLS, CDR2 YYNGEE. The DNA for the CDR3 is TGTGCCAGCAGCGGCTTAGCGGGAGAGGGGACCGGGGAGCTGTTTTTT. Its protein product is CASSGLAGEGTGELFF.

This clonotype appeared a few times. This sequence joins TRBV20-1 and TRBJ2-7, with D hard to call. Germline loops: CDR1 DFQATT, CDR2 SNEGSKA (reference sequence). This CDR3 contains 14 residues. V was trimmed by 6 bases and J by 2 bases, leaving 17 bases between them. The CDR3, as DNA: TGCAGTGCGTCACAAGGCGCCTATCCCTACGAGCAGTACTTC. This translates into CSASQGAYPYEQYF.

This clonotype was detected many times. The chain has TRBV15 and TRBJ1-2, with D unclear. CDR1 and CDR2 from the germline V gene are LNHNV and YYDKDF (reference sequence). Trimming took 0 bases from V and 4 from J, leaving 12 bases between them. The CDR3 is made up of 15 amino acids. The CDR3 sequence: CATSRDEASPYGYTF. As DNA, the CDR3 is TGTGCCACCAGCAGAGATGAAGCGAGCCCCTATGGCTACACCTTC.

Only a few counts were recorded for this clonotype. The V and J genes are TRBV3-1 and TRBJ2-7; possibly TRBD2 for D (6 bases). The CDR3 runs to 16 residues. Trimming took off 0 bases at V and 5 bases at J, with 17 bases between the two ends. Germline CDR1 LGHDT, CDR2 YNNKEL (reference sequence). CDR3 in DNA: TGTGCCAGCAGCCAAGACCTCGGGAGAATCGGCAACGAGCAGTACTTC. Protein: CASSQDLGRIGNEQYF.

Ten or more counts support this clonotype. CDR3 in amino acids: CASSLTVPYEQYF. CDR3 coding DNA: TGTGCCAGCAGCCTGACGGTGCCCTACGAGCAGTACTTC. The rearrangement uses TRBV2 and TRBJ2-7; D ambiguous. The germline V gene has CDR1 SNHLY and CDR2 FYNNEI. The CDR3 runs to 13 residues. V dropped 6 bases and J dropped 2 bases, with 11 bases sitting between them.

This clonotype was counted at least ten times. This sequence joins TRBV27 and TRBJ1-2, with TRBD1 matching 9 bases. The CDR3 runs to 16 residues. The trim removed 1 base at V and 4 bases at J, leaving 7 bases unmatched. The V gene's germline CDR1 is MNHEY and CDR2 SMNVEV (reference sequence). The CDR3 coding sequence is TGTGCCAGCAGTTTATATTCGGGACAGGGCGGCTATGGCTACACCTTC. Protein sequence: CASSLYSGQGGYGYTF.

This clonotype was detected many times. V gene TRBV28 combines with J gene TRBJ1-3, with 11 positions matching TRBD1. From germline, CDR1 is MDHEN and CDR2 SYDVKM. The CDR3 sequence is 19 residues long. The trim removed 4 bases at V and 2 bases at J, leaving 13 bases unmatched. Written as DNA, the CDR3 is TGTGCCAGCAGTTCATGGGACGGGACAGGGGGGTTTGCTGGAAACACCATATATTTT. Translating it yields CASSSWDGTGGFAGNTIYF. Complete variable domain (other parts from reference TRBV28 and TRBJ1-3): DVKVTQSSRYLVKRTGEKVFLECVQDMDHENMFWYRQDPGLGLRLIYFSYDVKMKEKGDIPEGYSVSREKKERFSLILESASTNQTSMYLCASSSWDGTGGFAGNTIYFGEGSWLTVV.

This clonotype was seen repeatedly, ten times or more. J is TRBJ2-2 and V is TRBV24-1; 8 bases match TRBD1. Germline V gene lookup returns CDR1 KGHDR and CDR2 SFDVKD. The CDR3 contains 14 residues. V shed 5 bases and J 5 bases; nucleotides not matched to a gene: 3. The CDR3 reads CATSADRVTGELFF. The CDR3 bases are TGTGCCACCAGTGCGGACAGGGTAACCGGGGAGCTGTTTTTT.

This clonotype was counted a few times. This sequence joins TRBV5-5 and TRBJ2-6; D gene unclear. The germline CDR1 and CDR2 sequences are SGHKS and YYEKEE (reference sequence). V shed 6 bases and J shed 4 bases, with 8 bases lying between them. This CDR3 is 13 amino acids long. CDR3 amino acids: CASNPGGANVLTF. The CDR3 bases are TGTGCCAGCAACCCTGGGGGGGCCAACGTCCTGACTTTC.

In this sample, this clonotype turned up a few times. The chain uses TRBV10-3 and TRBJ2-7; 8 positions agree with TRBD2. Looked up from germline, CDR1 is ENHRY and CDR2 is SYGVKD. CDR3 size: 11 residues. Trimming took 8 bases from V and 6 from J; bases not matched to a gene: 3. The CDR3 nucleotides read TGTGCCATCCGTAGCGGGACCGAGCAGTACTTC. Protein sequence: CAIRSGTEQYF.

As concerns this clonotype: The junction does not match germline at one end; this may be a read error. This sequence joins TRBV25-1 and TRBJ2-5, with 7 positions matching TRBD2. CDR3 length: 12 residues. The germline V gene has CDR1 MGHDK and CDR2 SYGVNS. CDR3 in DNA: TGTGCCAGCAGTAGACGGGGGGAGACCCAGCACTTC. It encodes CASSRRGETQHF.

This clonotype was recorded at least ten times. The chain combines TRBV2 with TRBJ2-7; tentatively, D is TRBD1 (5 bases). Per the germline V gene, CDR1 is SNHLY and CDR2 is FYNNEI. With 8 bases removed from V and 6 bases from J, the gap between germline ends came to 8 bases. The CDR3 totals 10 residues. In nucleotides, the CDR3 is TGTGCCAGCGAGCAGGGCGAGCAGTACTTC. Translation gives CASEQGEQYF.

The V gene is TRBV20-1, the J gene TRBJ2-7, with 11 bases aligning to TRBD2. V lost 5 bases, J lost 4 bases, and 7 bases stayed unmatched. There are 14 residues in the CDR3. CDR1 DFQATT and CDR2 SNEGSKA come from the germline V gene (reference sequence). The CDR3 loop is CSALGLAGTYEQYF. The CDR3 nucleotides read TGCAGTGCTTTAGGACTAGCGGGCACATACGAGCAGTACTTC.

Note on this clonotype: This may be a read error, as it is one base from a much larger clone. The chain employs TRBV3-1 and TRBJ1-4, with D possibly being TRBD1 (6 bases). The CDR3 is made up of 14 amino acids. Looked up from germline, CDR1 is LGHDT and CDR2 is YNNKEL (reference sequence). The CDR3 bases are TGTACCAGCAGCTTGACAGGTCAGAAAGAAAAACTGTTTTTT. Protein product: CTSSLTGQKEKLFF.

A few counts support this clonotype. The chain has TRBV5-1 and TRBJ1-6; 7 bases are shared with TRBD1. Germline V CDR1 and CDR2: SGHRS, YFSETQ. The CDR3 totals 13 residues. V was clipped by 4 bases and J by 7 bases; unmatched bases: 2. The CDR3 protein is CASSGDRNSPLHF. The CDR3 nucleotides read TGCGCCAGCAGCGGGGACAGAAATTCACCCCTCCACTTT.

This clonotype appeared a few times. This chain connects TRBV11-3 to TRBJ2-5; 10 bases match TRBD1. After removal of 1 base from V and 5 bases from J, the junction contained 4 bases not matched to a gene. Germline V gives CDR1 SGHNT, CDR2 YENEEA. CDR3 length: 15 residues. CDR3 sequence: CASSLGQGAGETQYF. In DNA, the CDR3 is TGTGCCAGCAGCTTAGGACAGGGGGCAGGGGAGACCCAGTACTTC.

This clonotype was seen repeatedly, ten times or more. The CDR3 spells CASSSGQEETQYF. The CDR3, as DNA: TGTGCCAGCAGCTCCGGACAGGAAGAGACCCAGTACTTC. J is TRBJ2-5 and V is TRBV7-6; 7 bases are shared with TRBD1. This CDR3 is 13 amino acids long. Germline CDR1 and CDR2: SGHVS and FNYEAQ. V trimming: 4 bases; J trimming: 3 bases; junction bases outside the gene matches: 2.